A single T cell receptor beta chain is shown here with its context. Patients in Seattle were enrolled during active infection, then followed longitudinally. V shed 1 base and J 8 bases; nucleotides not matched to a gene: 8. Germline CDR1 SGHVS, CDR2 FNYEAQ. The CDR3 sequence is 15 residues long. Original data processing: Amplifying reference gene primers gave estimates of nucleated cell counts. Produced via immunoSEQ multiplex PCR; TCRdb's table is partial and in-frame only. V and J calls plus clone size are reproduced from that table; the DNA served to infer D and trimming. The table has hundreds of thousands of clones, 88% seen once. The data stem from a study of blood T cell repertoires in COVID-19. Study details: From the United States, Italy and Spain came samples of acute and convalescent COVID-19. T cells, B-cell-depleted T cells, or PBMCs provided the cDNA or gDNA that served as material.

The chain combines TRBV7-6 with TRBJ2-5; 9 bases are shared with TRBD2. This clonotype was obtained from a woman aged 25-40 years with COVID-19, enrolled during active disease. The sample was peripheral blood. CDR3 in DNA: TGTGCCAGCAGCTTAGAGTTAGGGACTAGCAAAACCCAGTACTTC. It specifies CASSLELGTSKTQYF.